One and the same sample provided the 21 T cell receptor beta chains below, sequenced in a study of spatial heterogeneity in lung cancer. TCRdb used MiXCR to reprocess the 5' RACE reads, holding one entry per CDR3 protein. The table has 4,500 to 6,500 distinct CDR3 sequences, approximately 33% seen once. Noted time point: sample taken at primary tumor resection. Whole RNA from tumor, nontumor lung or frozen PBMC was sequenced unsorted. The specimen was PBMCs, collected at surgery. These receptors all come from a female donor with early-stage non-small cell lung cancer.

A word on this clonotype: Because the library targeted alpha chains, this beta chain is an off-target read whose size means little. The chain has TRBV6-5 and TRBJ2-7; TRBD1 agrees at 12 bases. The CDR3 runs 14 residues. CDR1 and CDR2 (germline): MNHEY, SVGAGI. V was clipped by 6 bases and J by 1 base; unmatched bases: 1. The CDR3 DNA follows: TGTGCCAGCAGGGGACAGGGGGCTTCCTACGAGCAGTACTTC. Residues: CASRGQGASYEQYF.

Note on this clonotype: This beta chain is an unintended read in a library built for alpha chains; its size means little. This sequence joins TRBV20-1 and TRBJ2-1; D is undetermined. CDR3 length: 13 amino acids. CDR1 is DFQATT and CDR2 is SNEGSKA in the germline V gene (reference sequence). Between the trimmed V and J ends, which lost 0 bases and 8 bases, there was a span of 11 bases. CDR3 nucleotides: TGCAGTGCTAGAGATCTGAGCTGGGATGAGCAGTTCTTC. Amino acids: CSARDLSWDEQFF.

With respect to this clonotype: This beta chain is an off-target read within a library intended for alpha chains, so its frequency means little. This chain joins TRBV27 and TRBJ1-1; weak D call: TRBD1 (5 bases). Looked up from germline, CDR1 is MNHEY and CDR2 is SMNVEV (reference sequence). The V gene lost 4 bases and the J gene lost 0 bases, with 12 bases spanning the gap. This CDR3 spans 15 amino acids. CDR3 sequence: CASSSEGGVNTEAFF. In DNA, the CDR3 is TGTGCCAGCAGTTCGGAGGGAGGGGTGAACACTGAAGCTTTCTTT.

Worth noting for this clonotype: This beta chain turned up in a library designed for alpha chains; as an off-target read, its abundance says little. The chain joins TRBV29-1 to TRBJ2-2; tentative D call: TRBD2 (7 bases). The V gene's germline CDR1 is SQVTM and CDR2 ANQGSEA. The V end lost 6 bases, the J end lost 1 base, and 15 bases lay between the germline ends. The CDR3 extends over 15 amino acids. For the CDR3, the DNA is TGCAGCGTATCCCGGGGGGCAGGGAACACCGGGGAGCTGTTTTTT. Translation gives CSVSRGAGNTGELFF.

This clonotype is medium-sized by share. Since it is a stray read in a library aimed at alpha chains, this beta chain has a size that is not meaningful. The chain's CDR3 is CASSSRGTGELFF. CDR3 nucleotide sequence: TGTGCCAGCAGTTCCAGGGGTACCGGGGAGCTGTTTTTT. The chain links TRBV12-3 or TRBV12-4 to TRBJ2-2; possible D gene TRBD1, 6 bases. The V and J ends lost 4 bases and 5 bases respectively, with 8 bases between them. CDR3 length: 13 amino acids.

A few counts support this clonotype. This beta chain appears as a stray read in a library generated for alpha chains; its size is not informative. CDR3 coding DNA: TGTGCCAGCAGTCGGGGGGCCGGGGAGCTGTTTTTT. Amino acids: CASSRGAGELFF. This chain connects TRBV6-2 or TRBV6-3 to TRBJ2-2, with 7 bases aligning to TRBD2. CDR1 and CDR2 (germline): MNHEY, SVGEGT. Trimming at V came to 5 bases and at J to 6 bases, leaving 0 bases not matched to a gene. The CDR3 runs 12 residues.

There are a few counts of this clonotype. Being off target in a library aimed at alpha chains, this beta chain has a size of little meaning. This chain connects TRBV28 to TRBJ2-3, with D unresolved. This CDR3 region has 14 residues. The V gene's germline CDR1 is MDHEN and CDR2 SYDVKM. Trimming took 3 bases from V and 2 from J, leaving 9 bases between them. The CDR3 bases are TGTGCCAGCAGTTTTGAGACGGTCACAGATACGCAGTATTTT. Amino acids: CASSFETVTDTQYF.

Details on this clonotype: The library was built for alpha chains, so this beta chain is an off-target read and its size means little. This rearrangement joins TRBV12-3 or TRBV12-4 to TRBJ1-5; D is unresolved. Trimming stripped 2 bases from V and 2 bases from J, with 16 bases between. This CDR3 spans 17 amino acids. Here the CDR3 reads CASSLRSGSGGNQPQHF. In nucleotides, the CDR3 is TGTGCCAGCAGTTTAAGGTCAGGCTCCGGAGGCAATCAGCCCCAGCATTTT.

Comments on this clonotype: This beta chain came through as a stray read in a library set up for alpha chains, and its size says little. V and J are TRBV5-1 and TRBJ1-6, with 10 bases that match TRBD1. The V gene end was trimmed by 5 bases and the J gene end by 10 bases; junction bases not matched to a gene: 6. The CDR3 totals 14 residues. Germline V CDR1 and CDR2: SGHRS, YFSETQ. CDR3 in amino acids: CASRAGTGVSPLHF. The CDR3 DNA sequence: TGCGCCAGCAGGGCCGGGACAGGGGTCTCACCCCTCCACTTT.

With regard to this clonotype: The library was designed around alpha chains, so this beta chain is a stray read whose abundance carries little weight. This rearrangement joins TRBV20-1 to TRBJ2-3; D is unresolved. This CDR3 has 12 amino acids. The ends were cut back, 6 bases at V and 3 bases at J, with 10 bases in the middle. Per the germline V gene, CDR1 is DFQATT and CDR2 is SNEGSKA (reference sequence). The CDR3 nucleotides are TGCAGTGCCCGACATCCAACAGATACGCAGTATTTT. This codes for CSARHPTDTQYF.

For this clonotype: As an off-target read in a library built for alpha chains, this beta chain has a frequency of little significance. The CDR3 is CASSLVTTTDTQYF. The CDR3 nucleotides are TGCGCCAGCAGCTTGGTAACAACCACAGATACGCAGTATTTT. This chain uses TRBV5-1 with TRBJ2-3; D unclear. Trimming removed 0 bases from V and 2 bases from J, with 7 bases in between. This CDR3 comprises 14 residues. Germline CDR1 and CDR2: SGHRS and YFSETQ.

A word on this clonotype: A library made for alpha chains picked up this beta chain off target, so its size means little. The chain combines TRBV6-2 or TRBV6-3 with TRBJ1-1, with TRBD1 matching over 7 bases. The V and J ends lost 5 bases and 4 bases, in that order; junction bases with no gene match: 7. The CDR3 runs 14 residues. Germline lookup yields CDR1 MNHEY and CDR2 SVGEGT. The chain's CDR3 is CASSPDRVVTEAFF. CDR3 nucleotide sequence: TGTGCCAGCAGTCCCGACAGGGTTGTCACTGAAGCTTTCTTT.

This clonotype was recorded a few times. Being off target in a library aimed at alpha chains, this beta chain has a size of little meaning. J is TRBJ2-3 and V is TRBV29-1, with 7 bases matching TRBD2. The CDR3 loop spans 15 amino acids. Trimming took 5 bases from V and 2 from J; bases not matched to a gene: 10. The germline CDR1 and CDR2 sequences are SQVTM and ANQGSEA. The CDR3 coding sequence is TGCAGCGTTTTCCCCGCAGCGGGGAACACAGATACGCAGTATTTT. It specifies CSVFPAAGNTDTQYF.

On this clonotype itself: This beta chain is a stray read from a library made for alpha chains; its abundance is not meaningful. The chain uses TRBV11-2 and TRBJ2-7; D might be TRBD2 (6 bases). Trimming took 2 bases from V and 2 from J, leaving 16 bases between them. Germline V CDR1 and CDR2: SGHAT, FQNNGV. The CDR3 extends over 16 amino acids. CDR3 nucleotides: TGTGCCAGCAGCTTACCGGGAGCCCCCAGGGCCTACGAGCAGTACTTC. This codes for CASSLPGAPRAYEQYF.

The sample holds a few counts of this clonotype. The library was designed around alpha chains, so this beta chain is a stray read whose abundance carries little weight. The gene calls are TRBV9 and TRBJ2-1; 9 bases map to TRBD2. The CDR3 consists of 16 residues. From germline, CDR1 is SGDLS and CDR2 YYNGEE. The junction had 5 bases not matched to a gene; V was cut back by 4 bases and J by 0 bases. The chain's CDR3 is CASSTRAGGSYNEQFF. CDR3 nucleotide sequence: TGTGCCAGCAGCACCAGAGCGGGGGGCTCCTACAATGAGCAGTTCTTC.

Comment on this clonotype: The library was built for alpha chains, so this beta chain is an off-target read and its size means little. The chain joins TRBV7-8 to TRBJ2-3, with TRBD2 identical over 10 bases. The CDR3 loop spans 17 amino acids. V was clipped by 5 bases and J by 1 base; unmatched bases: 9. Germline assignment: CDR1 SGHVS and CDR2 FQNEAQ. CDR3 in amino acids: CASSISGGAVRTDTQYF. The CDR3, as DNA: TGTGCCAGCAGCATCAGCGGGGGGGCCGTCCGCACAGATACGCAGTATTTT.

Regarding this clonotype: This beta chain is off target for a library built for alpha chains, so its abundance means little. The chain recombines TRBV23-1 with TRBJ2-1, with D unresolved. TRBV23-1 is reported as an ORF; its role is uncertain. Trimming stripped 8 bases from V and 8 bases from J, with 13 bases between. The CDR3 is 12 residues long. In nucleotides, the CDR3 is TGCGCCAGCTTTGCAAGACGGGATGAGCAGTTCTTC. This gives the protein CASFARRDEQFF.

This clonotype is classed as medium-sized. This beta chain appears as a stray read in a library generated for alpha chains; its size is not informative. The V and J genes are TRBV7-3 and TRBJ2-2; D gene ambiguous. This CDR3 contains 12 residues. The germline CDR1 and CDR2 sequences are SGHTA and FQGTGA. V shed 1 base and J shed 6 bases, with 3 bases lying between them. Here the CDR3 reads CASSLKAGELFF. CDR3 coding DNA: TGTGCCAGCAGCTTAAAGGCCGGGGAGCTGTTTTTT. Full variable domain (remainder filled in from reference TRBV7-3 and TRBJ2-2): GAGVSQTPSNKVTEKGKYVELRCDPISGHTALYWYRQSLGQGPEFLIYFQGTGAADDSGLPNDRFFAVRPEGSVSTLKIQRTERGDSAVYLCASSLKAGELFFGEGSRLTVL.

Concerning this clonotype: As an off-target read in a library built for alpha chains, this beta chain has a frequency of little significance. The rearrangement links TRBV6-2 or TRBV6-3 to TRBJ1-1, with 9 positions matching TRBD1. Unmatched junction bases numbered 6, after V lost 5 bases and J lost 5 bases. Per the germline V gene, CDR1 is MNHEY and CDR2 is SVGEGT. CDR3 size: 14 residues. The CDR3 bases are TGTGCCAGCAGTGAGGACAGGGGAGGGACTGAAGCTTTCTTT. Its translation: CASSEDRGGTEAFF.

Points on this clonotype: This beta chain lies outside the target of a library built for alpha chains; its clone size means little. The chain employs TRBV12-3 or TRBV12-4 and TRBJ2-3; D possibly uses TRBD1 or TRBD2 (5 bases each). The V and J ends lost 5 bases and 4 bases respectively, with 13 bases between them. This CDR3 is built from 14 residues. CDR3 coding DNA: TGTGCCAGCAGTCGGAACGGGGACGCAGATACGCAGTATTTT. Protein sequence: CASSRNGDADTQYF.

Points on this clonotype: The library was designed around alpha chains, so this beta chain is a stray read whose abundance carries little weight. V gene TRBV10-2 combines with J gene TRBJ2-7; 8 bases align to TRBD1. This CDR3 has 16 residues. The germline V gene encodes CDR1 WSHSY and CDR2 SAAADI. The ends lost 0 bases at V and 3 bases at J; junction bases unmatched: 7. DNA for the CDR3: TGCGCCAGCAGTGAGTCTCCGGGACAGGTGGTCTACGAGCAGTACTTC. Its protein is CASSESPGQVVYEQYF.